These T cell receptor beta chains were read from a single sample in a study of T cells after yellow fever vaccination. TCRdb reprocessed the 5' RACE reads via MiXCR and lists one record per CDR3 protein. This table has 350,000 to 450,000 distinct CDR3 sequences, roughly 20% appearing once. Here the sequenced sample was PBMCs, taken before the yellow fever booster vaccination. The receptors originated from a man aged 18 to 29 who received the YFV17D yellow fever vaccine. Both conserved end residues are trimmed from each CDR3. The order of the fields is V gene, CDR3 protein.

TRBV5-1,ASSLDDREDQPQH
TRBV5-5,ASSLYWTVDEQY
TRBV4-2,ASSQDRAAQPQH
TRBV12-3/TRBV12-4,ASRRTGTEAF
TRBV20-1,SALRDSNNSPLH
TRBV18,ASSASVDTQY
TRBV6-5,ASSYSYENSGNTIY
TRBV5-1,ASSPAVNRGNTEAF
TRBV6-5,ASSYSRSTNEKLF
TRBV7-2,ASSQLGDRGPLSGNTIY
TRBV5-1,ASREGIDTQY
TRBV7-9,ASSQSTGYNTEAF
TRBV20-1,SSSHLAKNIQY
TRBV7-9,ASGSEGTEAF
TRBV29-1,SVQELYTEAF
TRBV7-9,ASSLFAGAYNEQF
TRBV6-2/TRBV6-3,ASSFTPSRGTSYEQY
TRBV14,ASSPLTSGVPLSNEQF
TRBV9,ASSTEAGNTIY
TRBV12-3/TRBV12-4,ASSSYQGSNEQF
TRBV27,ASSLWSGGGTDTQY
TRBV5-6,ASSLSGEGYGYT
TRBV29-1,SGRPSLQETQY
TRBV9,ASSVDQDRGRAYGYT
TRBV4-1,ASSHQGGSQPQH
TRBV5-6,ASSLLYPVYSGNTIY
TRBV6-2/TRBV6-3,ASRRPGLAGASTDTQY
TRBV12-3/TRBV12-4,ASSPKRHEQF
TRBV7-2,ASSPGTTYPTDTQY
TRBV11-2,ASSRGGNTGELF
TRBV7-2,ASSSYKSTQAGELF
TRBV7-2,ASSSPLIDTQY
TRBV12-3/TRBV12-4,ASSSGDTNTEAF
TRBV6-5,ASSYSGQPLNRWNTEAF
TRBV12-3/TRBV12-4,ASSLSGTGDQPQH
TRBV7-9,ASTVENTEAF
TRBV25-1,ASSEWGGGDQPQH
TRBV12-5,ASGRQGHSYEQY
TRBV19,ASSLTVAGRNEQF
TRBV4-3,ASSQDTRFSDTQY
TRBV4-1,ASSGGTWPYEQY
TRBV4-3,ASSQGVKETQY
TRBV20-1,SAQPLGASGEQY
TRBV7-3,ASSLGQGITGTGSPLH
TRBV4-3,ASSQVRADEKLF
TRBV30,AWSEQFKARTRWGTEAF
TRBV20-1,SAKVGLATNEKLF